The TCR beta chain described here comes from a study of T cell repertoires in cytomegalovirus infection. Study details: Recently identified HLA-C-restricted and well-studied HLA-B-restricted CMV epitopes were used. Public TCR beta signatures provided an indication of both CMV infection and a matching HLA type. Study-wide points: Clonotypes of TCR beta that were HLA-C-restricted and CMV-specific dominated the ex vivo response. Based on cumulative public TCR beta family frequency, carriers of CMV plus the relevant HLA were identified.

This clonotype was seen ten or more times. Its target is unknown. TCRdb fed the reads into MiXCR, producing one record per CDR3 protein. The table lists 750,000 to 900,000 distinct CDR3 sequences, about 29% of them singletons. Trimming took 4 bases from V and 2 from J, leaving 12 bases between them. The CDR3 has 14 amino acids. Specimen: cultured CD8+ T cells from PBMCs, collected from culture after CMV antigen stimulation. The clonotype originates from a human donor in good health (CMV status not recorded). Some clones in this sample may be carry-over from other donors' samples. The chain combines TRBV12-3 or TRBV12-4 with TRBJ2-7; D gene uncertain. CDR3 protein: CASSSTRSAYEQYF. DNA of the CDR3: TGTGCCAGCAGTTCCACCAGGAGTGCCTACGAGCAGTACTTC.